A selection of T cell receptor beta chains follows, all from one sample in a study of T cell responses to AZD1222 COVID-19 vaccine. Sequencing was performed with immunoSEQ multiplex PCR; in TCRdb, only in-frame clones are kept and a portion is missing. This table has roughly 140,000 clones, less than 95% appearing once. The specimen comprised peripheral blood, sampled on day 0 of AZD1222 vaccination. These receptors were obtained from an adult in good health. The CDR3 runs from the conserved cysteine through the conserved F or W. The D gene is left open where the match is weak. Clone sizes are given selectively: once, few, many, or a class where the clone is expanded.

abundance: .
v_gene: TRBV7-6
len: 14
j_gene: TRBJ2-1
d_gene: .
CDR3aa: CASSLETTDNEQFF

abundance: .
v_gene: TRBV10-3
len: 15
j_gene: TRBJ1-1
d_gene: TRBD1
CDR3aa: CAISESSRGDTEAFF

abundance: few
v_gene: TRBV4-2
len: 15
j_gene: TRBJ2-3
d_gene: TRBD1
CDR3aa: CASSPMGQGLNTQYF

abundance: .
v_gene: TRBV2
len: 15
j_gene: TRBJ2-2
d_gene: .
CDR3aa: CASRSPGLNTGELFF

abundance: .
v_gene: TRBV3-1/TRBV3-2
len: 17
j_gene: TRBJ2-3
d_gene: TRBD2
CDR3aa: CASSQGGLAGVGDTQYF

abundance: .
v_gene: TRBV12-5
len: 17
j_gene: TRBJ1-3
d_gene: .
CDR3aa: CASGLFRTTGFGNTIYF

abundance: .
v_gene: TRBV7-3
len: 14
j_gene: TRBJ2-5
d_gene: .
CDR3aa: CASSLTGGQETQYF

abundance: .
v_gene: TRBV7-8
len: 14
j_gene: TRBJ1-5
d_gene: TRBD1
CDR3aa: CASSLTGGYQPQHF

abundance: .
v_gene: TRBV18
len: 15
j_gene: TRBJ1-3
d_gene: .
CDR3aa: CASSPAASSGNTIYF

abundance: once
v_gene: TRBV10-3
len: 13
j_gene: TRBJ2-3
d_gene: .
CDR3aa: CATQLAGTDTQYF

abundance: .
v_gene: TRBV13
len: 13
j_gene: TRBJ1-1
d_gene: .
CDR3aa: CASTQSMDTEAFF

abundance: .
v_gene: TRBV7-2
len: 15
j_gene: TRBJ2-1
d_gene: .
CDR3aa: CASRLTGDPTNEQFF

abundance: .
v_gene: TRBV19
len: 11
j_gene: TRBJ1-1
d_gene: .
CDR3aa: CASMKNTEAFF

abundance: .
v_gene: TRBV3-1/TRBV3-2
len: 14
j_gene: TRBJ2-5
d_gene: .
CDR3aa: CASSPPGRAETQYF

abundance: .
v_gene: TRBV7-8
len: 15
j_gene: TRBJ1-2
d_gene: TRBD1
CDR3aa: CASSAYQGTGGGYTF

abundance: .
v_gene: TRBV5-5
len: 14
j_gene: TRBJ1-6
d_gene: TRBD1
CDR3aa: CASSSDRANSPLHF

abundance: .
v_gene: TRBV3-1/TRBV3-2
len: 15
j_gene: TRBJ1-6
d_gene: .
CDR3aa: CASSQGGYYNSPLHF

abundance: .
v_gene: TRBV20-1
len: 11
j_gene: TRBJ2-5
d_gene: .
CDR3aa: CSASVPETQYF

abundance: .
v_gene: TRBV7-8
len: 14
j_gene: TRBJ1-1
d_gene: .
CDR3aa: CASSLNGVNTEAFF

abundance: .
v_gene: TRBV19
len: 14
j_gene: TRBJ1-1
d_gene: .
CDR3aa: CASSMYTGITEAFF

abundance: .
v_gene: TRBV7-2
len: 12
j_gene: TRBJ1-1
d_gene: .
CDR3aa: CASSLSGAEAFF

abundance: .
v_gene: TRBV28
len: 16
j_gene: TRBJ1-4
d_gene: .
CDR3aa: CASSARTPEPNEKLFF

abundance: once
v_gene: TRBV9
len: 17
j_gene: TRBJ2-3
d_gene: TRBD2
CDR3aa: CASSVVGTSGTTDTQYF

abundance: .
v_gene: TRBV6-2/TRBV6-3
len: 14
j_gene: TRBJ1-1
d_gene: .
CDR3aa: CASSPHRQNTEAFF

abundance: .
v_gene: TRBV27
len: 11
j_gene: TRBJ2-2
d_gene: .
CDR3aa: CASRITGELFF

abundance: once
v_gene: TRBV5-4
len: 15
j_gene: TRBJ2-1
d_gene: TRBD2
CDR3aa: CASSHGGGIYNEQFF

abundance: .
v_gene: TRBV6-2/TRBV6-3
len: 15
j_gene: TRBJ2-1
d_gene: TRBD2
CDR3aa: CASSGWTSGYNEQFF

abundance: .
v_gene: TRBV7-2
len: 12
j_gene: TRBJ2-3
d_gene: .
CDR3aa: CASSSPGVAQYF

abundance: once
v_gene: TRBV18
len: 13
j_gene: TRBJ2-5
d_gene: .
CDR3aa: CASSLTALETQYF

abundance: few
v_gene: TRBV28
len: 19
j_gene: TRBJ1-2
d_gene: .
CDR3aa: CASSPPNLNPGTALDGYTF

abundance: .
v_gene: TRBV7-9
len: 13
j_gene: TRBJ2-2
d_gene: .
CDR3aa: CASSLAEPGELFF

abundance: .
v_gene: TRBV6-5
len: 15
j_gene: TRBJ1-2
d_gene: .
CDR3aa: CASSSPRVNNYGYTF

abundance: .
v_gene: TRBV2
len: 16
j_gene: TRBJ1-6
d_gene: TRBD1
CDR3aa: CASSEAEMTGGSPLHF

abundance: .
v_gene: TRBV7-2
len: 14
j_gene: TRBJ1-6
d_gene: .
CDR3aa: CASSVYNPSSPLHF

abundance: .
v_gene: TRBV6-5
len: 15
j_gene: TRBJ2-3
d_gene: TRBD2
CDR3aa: CASCQAGGSTDTQYF

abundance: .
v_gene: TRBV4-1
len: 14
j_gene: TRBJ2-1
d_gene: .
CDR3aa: CASSQVAAYNEQFF

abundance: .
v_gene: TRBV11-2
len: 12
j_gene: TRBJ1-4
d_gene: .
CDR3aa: CASSYLDEKLFF

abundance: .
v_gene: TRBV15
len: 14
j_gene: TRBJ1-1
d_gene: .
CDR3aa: CATSVNLENTEAFF

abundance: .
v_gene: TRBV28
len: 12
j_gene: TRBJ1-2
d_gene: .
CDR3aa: CASSSQGYGYTF

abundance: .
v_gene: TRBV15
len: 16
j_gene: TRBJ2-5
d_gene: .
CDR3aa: CATSSSWWTAPSTQYF

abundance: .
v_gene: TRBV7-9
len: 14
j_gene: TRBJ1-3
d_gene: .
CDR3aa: CASRDDRGGTTIYF

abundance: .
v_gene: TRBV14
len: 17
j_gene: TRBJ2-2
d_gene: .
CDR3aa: CASSQEWGARGTGELFF

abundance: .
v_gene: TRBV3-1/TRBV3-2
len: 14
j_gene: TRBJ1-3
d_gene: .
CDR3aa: CASSHTGEGNTIYF

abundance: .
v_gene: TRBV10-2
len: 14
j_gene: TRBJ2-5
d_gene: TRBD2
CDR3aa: CASSQTGGPETQYF

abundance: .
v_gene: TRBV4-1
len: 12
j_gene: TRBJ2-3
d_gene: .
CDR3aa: CASSPRSGTQYF

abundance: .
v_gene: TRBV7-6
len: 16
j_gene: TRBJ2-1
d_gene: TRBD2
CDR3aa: CASSVAPGLADNEQFF

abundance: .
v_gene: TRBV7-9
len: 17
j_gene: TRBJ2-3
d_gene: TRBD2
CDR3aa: CASSPRLVAGDHGTQYF

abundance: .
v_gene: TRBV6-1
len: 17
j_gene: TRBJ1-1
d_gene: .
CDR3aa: CASSDLWALDRNTEAFF

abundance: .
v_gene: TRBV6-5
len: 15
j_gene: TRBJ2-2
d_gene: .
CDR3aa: CASSYLAGRTGELFF

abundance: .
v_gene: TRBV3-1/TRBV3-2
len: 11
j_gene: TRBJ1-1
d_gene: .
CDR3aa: CASSRNTEAFF

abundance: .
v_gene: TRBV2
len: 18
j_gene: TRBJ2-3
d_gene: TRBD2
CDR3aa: CASSGPAGLAGATDTQYF

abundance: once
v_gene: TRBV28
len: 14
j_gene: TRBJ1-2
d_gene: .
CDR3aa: CASSPRIVGYGYTF

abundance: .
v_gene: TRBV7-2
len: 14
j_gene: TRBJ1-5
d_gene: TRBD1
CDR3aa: CASSRQGAREPQHF

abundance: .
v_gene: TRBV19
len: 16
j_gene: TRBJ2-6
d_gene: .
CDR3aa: CASSIVRGSGANVLTF

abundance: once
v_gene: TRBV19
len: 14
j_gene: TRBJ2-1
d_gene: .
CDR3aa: CASSIGRAYNEQFF